This paragraph covers one T cell receptor beta chain sequence. The repertoire was sequenced with immunoSEQ multiplex PCR; TCRdb's copy has only in-frame clones and lacks some. The sample consists of about 32,000 clones, approximately 95% of them appearing once. The germline V gene encodes CDR1 SNHLY and CDR2 FYNNEI. This CDR3 is 14 amino acids long. Trimming shortened V by 4 bases and J by 4 bases, and 11 bases separated the two germline ends. The data were taken from a study of blood T cell repertoires in COVID-19. Study-level information: Nucleic acid was either cDNA or gDNA, and it came from T cells, B-cell-depleted T cells, or PBMCs.

Specimen: peripheral blood. The receptor's source is a male donor with active COVID-19. The chain has TRBV2 and TRBJ1-3, with D uncertain. CDR3 in amino acids: CASSGGVLGNTIYF. The CDR3 DNA sequence: TGTGCCAGCAGTGGTGGAGTCCTAGGAAACACCATATATTTT.